The 25 T cell receptor beta chains below all came from one sample that was sequenced in a study of beta chain features in type 1 diabetes. All of the isolated RNA was reverse transcribed, so expressed TCRB transcripts were sequenced. Produced via immunoSEQ multiplex PCR; TCRdb's table is partial and in-frame only. Of 200,000 to 300,000 clones in the sample, approximately 70% were seen once. What was sequenced was naive CD4+ T cells from blood. These receptors were obtained from a man between 25 and 39 years old in good health.

This clone was seen once. In nucleotides, the CDR3 is TGTGCCAGCAGTGAATATCCGACAGTTACAGATACGCAGTATTTT. Translated, it gives CASSEYPTVTDTQYF. The chain combines TRBV25-1 with TRBJ2-3; maybe TRBD1 (5 bases). The CDR3 is 15 residues long. V shed 0 bases and J shed 3 bases, with 10 bases lying between them. Per germline, CDR1 MGHDK and CDR2 SYGVNS.

In nucleotides, the CDR3 is TGCAGTGCTCTTAAGGGGTACGAGCAGTACTTC. This gives the protein CSALKGYEQYF. The chain is built from TRBV20-1 and TRBJ2-7; D perhaps matches TRBD1 (5 bases). This CDR3 contains 11 residues. V was cut by 5 bases and J by 4 bases, with 9 bases left in between. Per germline, CDR1 DFQATT and CDR2 SNEGSKA (reference sequence).

The CDR3 nucleotides read TGTGCCAGCAGCTTCTCCAGGGAAGAGACCCAGTACTTC. It codes for CASSFSREETQYF. The chain recombines TRBV7-2 with TRBJ2-5; a possible D gene is TRBD1 (5 bases). From germline, CDR1 is SGHTA and CDR2 FQGNSA. The CDR3 has 13 residues. V was trimmed by 3 bases and J by 3 bases, leaving 8 bases between them.

The gene calls are TRBV29-1 and TRBJ2-5; D may be TRBD2 (6 bases). Germline V gene sequence: CDR1 SQVTM, CDR2 ANQGSEA. V gave up 8 bases and J gave up 9 bases, with 22 bases separating them. The CDR3 is made up of 13 amino acids. CDR3 loop: CSYTWGVGEAQYF. The CDR3 DNA sequence: TGCAGCTATACCTGGGGGGTCGGGGAGGCCCAGTACTTC.

This clone was counted between two and nine times. The chain has TRBV25-1 and TRBJ2-5; 11 nucleotides agree with TRBD2. This CDR3 is 16 amino acids long. Germline V CDR1 and CDR2: MGHDK, SYGVNS. V was clipped by 1 base and J by 7 bases; unmatched bases: 8. The CDR3 DNA sequence: TGTGCCAGCAGTGAATTGCAAGGACTAGCGGGCGGGACCCAGTACTTC. Amino acids: CASSELQGLAGGTQYF.

This chain connects TRBV30 to TRBJ1-1, with D unclear. The CDR3 covers 13 residues. Trimming removed 3 bases at V and 1 base at J, with 9 bases between. CDR1 GTSNPN and CDR2 SVGIG come from the germline V gene (reference sequence). This CDR3 reads CAWSRSGNTEAFF. For the CDR3, the DNA is TGTGCCTGGAGCCGTTCAGGGAACACTGAAGCTTTCTTT.

This clone was detected only a few times. This chain connects TRBV4-2 to TRBJ2-5, with D unclear. The V gene's germline CDR1 is LGHNA and CDR2 YNFKEQ. V lost 0 bases to trimming and J lost 0 bases, with 8 bases between them. The CDR3 consists of 15 residues. In DNA form, the CDR3 reads TGTGCCAGCAGCCAAGATCTGGCGGACCAAGAGACCCAGTACTTC. Translated: CASSQDLADQETQYF.

This clone showed up just a few times. The chain couples TRBV5-4 to TRBJ2-1; 11 positions agree with TRBD2. This CDR3 is 14 amino acids long. The V and J ends lost 4 bases and 5 bases, in that order; junction bases with no gene match: 2. In germline, CDR1 is SGHNT, CDR2 YYREEE (reference sequence). The CDR3 DNA follows: TGTGCCAGCAGCCTTAGCGGGGGGGACAATGAGCAGTTCTTC. Protein product: CASSLSGGDNEQFF.

The chain couples TRBV30 to TRBJ2-1, with D unclear. The CDR3 totals 13 residues. Trimming left V 7 bases short and J 0 bases short, with 10 bases between. Germline values: CDR1 GTSNPN, CDR2 SVGIG (reference sequence). CDR3 bases: TGTGCCTCCACAGCCAACTCCTACAATGAGCAGTTCTTC. Translating it yields CASTANSYNEQFF. Looking up the rest from reference TRBV30 and TRBJ2-1 gives the full variable domain: SQTIHQWPATLVQPVGSPLSLECTVEGTSNPNLYWYRQAAGRGLQLLFYSVGIGQISSEVPQNLSASRPQDRQFILSSKKLLLSDSGFYLCASTANSYNEQFFGPGTRLTVL.

This chain connects TRBV29-1 to TRBJ2-5, with 11 bases lining up with TRBD2. The CDR3 has 14 amino acids. Germline CDR1 SQVTM, CDR2 ANQGSEA. Germline trimming cut 4 bases from V and 2 bases from J; bases unmatched to any gene: 3. The CDR3 reads CSVATSGGQETQYF. CDR3 sequence (DNA): TGCAGCGTTGCCACTAGCGGGGGTCAAGAGACCCAGTACTTC. Supplemented by reference TRBV29-1 and TRBJ2-5, the full variable domain reads SAVISQKPSRDICQRGTSLTIQCQVDSQVTMMFWYRQQPGQSLTLIATANQGSEATYESGFVIDKFPISRPNLTFSTLTVSNMSPEDSSIYLCSVATSGGQETQYFGPGTRLLVL.

The chain recombines TRBV30 with TRBJ1-4; D is undetermined. Per germline, CDR1 GTSNPN and CDR2 SVGIG (reference sequence). V was shortened by 3 bases and J by 6 bases, with 8 bases between the two germline ends. The CDR3 has 12 amino acids. The CDR3 loop reads CAWRRMDEKLFF. The CDR3 DNA sequence: TGTGCCTGGAGGAGGATGGATGAAAAACTGTTTTTT.

As for this clone: Other nucleotide sequences from this sample produce the same CDR3. The J gene is TRBJ2-3, the V gene TRBV15; no firm D call. The CDR3 contains 14 residues. With 0 bases removed from V and 0 bases from J, the gap between germline ends came to 4 bases. Germline values: CDR1 LNHNV, CDR2 YYDKDF (reference sequence). CDR3 residues: CATSRDGSTDTQYF. The CDR3 DNA follows: TGTGCCACCAGCAGAGATGGCAGCACAGATACGCAGTATTTT. Combining the CDR3 with reference TRBV15 and TRBJ2-3 gives the whole variable domain DAMVIQNPRYQVTQFGKPVTLSCSQTLNHNVMYWYQQKSSQAPKLLFHYYDKDFNNEADTPDNFQSRRPNTSFCFLDIRSPGLGDTAMYLCATSRDGSTDTQYFGPGTRLTVL.

This clone appeared once. The rearrangement links TRBV7-9 to TRBJ2-1, with unresolved D. V gave up 5 bases and J gave up 6 bases, with 5 bases separating them. The CDR3 length is 11 residues. The germline gives CDR1 SEHNR, CDR2 FQNEAQ (reference sequence). CDR3 bases: TGTGCCAGCAGCAGTCTCAATGAGCAGTTCTTC. This sequence encodes CASSSLNEQFF.

The V and J genes are TRBV30 and TRBJ1-1; D is unclear. Germline loops: CDR1 GTSNPN, CDR2 SVGIG (reference sequence). V was pared by 3 bases and J by 6 bases, with 14 bases between. This CDR3 is 13 amino acids long. The CDR3 DNA sequence: TGTGCCTGGAGCCCTTCAGCGCGGGCTGAAGCTTTCTTT. Its protein is CAWSPSARAEAFF.

The rearrangement links TRBV7-2 to TRBJ1-1; no clear D gene. CDR3 size: 15 residues. Trimming stripped 1 base from V and 10 bases from J, with 19 bases between. CDR1 and CDR2 from the germline V gene are SGHTA and FQGNSA. The CDR3 coding sequence is TGTGCCAGCAGCTTAGACCGCAACCCCACTAGGGTAGCTTTCTTT. This sequence encodes CASSLDRNPTRVAFF.

This chain links TRBV29-1 with TRBJ2-5, with D uncertain. The CDR3 loop spans 8 amino acids. Germline CDR1 and CDR2: SQVTM and ANQGSEA. Trimming removed 7 bases from V and 11 bases from J, with 8 bases in between. As DNA, the CDR3 is TGCAGCGAAGATCTGCAGTACTTC. As protein: CSEDLQYF.

The chain couples TRBV19 to TRBJ2-2; D remains unclear. The V gene's germline CDR1 is LNHDA and CDR2 SQIVND (reference sequence). This CDR3 region has 14 residues. V was trimmed by 3 bases and J by 3 bases, leaving 8 bases between them. The chain's CDR3 is CASSMGMYTGELFF. The CDR3 bases are TGTGCCAGTAGTATGGGGATGTACACCGGGGAGCTGTTTTTT.

The CDR3 DNA reads TGTGCCAGCAGCAACATCCCTTCTAACTATGGCTACACCTTC. Translating gives CASSNIPSNYGYTF. The chain carries TRBV21-1 and TRBJ1-2. TRBV21-1 is a listed pseudogene. The CDR3 totals 14 residues.

The V and J genes are TRBV7-9 and TRBJ2-7; 8 positions match TRBD2. CDR1 SEHNR and CDR2 FQNEAQ come from the germline V gene (reference sequence). V lost 11 bases and J lost 7; bases outside the gene matches: 10. The CDR3 loop spans 12 amino acids. The chain's CDR3 is CALDQREHEQYF. The CDR3 DNA follows: TGTGCCTTGGATCAGCGGGAGCATGAGCAGTACTTC.

The chain has TRBV29-1 and TRBJ2-3, with unresolved D. The ends were cut back, 8 bases at V and 12 bases at J, with 15 bases in the middle. Germline V gives CDR1 SQVTM, CDR2 ANQGSEA. This CDR3 comprises 10 residues. The CDR3 sequence is CSPYRTPQYF. In DNA, the CDR3 is TGCAGCCCCTATCGGACGCCTCAGTATTTT.

V usage is TRBV5-4 and J usage is TRBJ2-3; D is unclear. The CDR3 totals 12 residues. The V end lost 3 bases, the J end lost 2 bases, and 4 bases lay between the germline ends. Germline V gives CDR1 SGHNT, CDR2 YYREEE (reference sequence). In DNA, the CDR3 is TGTGCCAGCAGCTCAAACACAGATACGCAGTATTTT. Translated: CASSSNTDTQYF.

This chain joins TRBV29-1 and TRBJ2-5; tentative D call: TRBD2 (5 bases). With 2 bases removed from V and 1 base from J, the gap between germline ends came to 14 bases. The CDR3 totals 15 residues. Germline CDR1 reads SQVTM; CDR2 reads ANQGSEA. The CDR3 DNA follows: TGCAGCGTTGAATTAGCGTTTCGGATCCAAGAGACCCAGTACTTC. This translates into CSVELAFRIQETQYF.

This clone was found a few times. Different DNA sequences within this sample yield the same CDR3. This chain connects TRBV10-3 to TRBJ2-3; no reliable D call. CDR3 length equals 14 residues. V lost 3 bases, J lost 2 bases, and 9 bases lay in between. Germline loops: CDR1 ENHRY, CDR2 SYGVKD. The CDR3 DNA reads as TGTGCCATCAGTGACTCCCCCAACACAGATACGCAGTATTTT. It encodes CAISDSPNTDTQYF.

The CDR3 DNA is TGCAGCGTTACTAGCGGGGGGGCTTCAGATACGCAGTATTTT. Its translation is CSVTSGGASDTQYF. The J gene is TRBJ2-3, the V gene TRBV29-1, with 13 bases matching TRBD2. This CDR3 contains 14 residues. Germline loops: CDR1 SQVTM, CDR2 ANQGSEA. The V and J ends lost 5 bases and 4 bases, in that order; junction bases with no gene match: 3.

The chain has TRBV5-1 and TRBJ2-3; no firm D call. Trimming removed 0 bases at V and 4 bases at J, with 6 bases between. The CDR3 has 13 residues. CDR1 is SGHRS and CDR2 is YFSETQ in the germline V gene. The CDR3 protein is CASSLDMADTQYF. The CDR3 DNA sequence: TGCGCCAGCAGCTTGGATATGGCAGATACGCAGTATTTT.